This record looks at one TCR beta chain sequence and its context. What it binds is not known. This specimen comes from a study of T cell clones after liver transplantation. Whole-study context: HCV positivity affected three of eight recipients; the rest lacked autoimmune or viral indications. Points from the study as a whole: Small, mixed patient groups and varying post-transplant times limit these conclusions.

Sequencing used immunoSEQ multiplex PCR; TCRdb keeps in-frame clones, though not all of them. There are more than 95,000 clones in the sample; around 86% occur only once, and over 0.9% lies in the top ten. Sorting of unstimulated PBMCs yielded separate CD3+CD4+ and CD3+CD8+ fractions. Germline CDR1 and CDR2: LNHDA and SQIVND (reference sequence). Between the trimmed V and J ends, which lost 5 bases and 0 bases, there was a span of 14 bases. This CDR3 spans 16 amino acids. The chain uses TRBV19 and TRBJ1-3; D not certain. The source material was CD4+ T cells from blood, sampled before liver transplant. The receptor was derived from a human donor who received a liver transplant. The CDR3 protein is CASSSSGIRSGNTIYF. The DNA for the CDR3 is TGTGCCAGTAGTTCCTCCGGGATCCGCTCTGGAAACACCATATATTTT.